This entry is about one T cell receptor beta chain. The target antigen is unknown. The junction had 6 bases not matched to a gene; V was cut back by 5 bases and J by 0 bases. The length of the CDR3 is 16 residues. In germline, CDR1 is SGHTA, CDR2 FQGNSA. This entry is derived from a study of cytomegalovirus exposure and HLA in healthy donors. In the study overall: Membership in the Caucasian-associated ancestry cluster was found for around four fifths of roughly 360 genotyped donors. Broader study findings: For most TCR beta V segments, an earlier analysis put the productive rate at about 87% or about 30% of the time. Reportedly, TCR beta sequences accurately predicted HLA-A and HLA-B alleles in most subjects. With further analysis later on, most CMV-associated TCR beta chains appeared HLA-restricted.

The study ran its PCR with 60 Vbeta and 13 Jbeta primers. Measured with immunoSEQ multiplex PCR; TCRdb has only the in-frame clones, and not every one. The sample lists about 160,000 clones, around 80% seen once, with 5.5% to 7.5% in the top ten. This sequence joins TRBV7-2 and TRBJ2-2, with TRBD1 matching 7 bases. The sequenced sample was PBMCs. The receptor was isolated from a woman aged 35 to 49 in good health and CMV-seropositive. The CDR3, as DNA: TGTGCCAGCAGCCCTCTCGACAGGGCGAACACCGGGGAGCTGTTTTTT. Protein: CASSPLDRANTGELFF.